The 5 T cell receptor beta chains reported below all come from one sample, sequenced in a study of blood T cell repertoires in COVID-19. TCRdb keeps only in-frame clones here, not all; method: immunoSEQ multiplex PCR. Among about 26,000 clones listed, 92% were seen once. Sequencing was done on a sample of peripheral blood. These receptors originate from a human donor in a cohort sampled during active COVID-19.

This rearrangement joins TRBV4-1 to TRBJ2-5, with 8 bases aligning to TRBD2. This CDR3 has 15 residues. In germline, CDR1 is MGHRA, CDR2 YSYEKL. V shed 7 bases and J 0 bases; nucleotides not matched to a gene: 7. CDR3 sequence reads: CASKKRGIYQETQYF. The CDR3 coding sequence is TGCGCCAGCAAGAAGCGGGGGATATACCAAGAGACCCAGTACTTC.

The V call is TRBV5-4, the J call TRBJ2-5, with 9 bases that match TRBD2. The ends lost 4 bases at V and 4 bases at J; junction bases unmatched: 5. The germline CDR1 and CDR2 sequences are SGHNT and YYREEE (reference sequence). CDR3 length equals 14 residues. The CDR3 DNA sequence: TGTGCCAGCAGCGCGGTGACTAGCGGAGAGACCCAGTACTTC. Amino acid sequence: CASSAVTSGETQYF.

The V call is TRBV11-2, the J call TRBJ2-7; the D gene is possibly TRBD1 (6 bases). CDR3 size: 14 residues. Trimming removed 1 base at V and 6 bases at J, with 13 bases between. The V gene's germline CDR1 is SGHAT and CDR2 FQNNGV. This chain's CDR3 is CASSLVGTFTEQYV. For the CDR3, the DNA is TGTGCCAGCAGCTTAGTAGGGACATTTACCGAGCAGTACGTC.

The rearrangement links TRBV5-1 to TRBJ2-1; 8 nucleotides align to TRBD1. V shed 2 bases, J shed 10 bases, and the junction held 11 bases outside the gene matches. The germline V gene encodes CDR1 SGHRS and CDR2 YFSETQ. The CDR3 is made up of 15 amino acids. The DNA for the CDR3 is TGCGCCAGCAGCTTCACCGGGACAGGTCTAACGGAGCAGTTCTTC. Translating gives CASSFTGTGLTEQFF.

The V call is TRBV6-4, the J call TRBJ2-3; 10 bases agree with TRBD1. After removal of 4 bases from V and 3 bases from J, the junction contained 4 bases not matched to a gene. Germline-derived CDR1 and CDR2 are MRHNA and SNTAGT. CDR3 length: 15 residues. The CDR3 reads CASSATGGGTDTQYF. In nucleotides, the CDR3 is TGTGCCAGCAGTGCGACAGGGGGCGGTACAGATACGCAGTATTTT.